The TCR beta chain described here comes from a study of blood T cell repertoires in COVID-19. Across the whole study: There were acute and convalescent COVID-19 samples, and they came from the United States, Italy and Spain. Sample material is recorded as cDNA or gDNA derived from T cells, B-cell-depleted T cells, or PBMCs.

Germline V lookup: CDR1 LGHDT, CDR2 YNNKEL (reference sequence). The J segment lost 3 bases and the V segment lost 5 bases, leaving 7 bases of the junction unmatched. The CDR3 loop spans 15 amino acids. Source study methods: Amplification of reference gene primers was used by the study to estimate nucleated cell counts. Libraries were prepared by immunoSEQ multiplex PCR; TCRdb keeps only in-frame clonotypes and omits some of them. D and trimming were read from the DNA, whereas the V and J calls and clone size are those reported in that table. Found here are 90,000 to 120,000 clones, more than 60% of them singletons; the top ten hold less than 25%.

The sequenced material came from peripheral blood. The TCR was taken from a man between 65 and 85 years old with active or convalescent COVID-19. The chain recombines TRBV3-1 (or the pseudogene TRBV3-2) with TRBJ1-2; TRBD1 matches at 9 bases. The CDR3 nucleotides are TGTGCCAGCAGCGCCCGGGACAGGGAGGACTATGGCTACACCTTC. Translating gives CASSARDREDYGYTF.